Here is one T cell receptor (beta chain) with its context. The data were taken from a study of blood T cell repertoires in COVID-19. The overall study: From the United States, Italy and Spain came samples of acute and convalescent COVID-19.

Germline V gene data show CDR1 as KGHDR and CDR2 as SFDVKD. CDR3 length equals 15 residues. Trimming took off 4 bases at V and 3 bases at J, with 14 bases between the two ends. Under the authors' procedure: Amplifying reference gene primers gave estimates of nucleated cell counts. The table came from immunoSEQ multiplex PCR; TCRdb's copy has only in-frame clones and leaves some out. V, J and clone size are taken as reported in that table, and D and trimming were inferred from the DNA itself. The table records approximately 250,000 clones, more than 75% of them present only once. Individuals drawn from 24 US areas were about 18 to 95 years old. Allocation to cohorts depended on clinical history reported by the participants.

The clonotype originates from a woman in her sixties in a cohort exposed to, infected with or recovered from COVID-19 (not recorded which). Sequencing was performed on PBMCs or T cells enriched from blood (not recorded which). This chain links TRBV24-1 with TRBJ1-2; possible D gene TRBD1, 6 bases. CDR3 nucleotide sequence: TGTGCCACCAGTGACCCAACAGGGTCGGACTATGGCTACACCTTC. It yields the protein CATSDPTGSDYGYTF.